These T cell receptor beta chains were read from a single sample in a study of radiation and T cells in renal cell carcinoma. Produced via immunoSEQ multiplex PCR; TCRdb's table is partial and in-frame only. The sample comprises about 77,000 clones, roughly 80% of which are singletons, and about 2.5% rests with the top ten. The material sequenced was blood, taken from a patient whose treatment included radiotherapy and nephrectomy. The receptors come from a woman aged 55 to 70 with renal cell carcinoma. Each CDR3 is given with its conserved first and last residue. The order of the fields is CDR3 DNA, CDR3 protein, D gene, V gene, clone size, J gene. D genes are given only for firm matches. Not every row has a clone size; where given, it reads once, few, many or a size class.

CDR3nt: TGTGCCAGCAGTTTCGGTCGAGTGAACACTGAAGCTTTCTTT
CDR3aa: CASSFGRVNTEAFF
d_gene: -
v_gene: TRBV28
abundance: -
j_gene: TRBJ1-1

CDR3nt: TGTGCCAGCTCACCATTCGCGAAACCGGGACCTCCAAACTATGGCTACACCTTC
CDR3aa: CASSPFAKPGPPNYGYTF
d_gene: -
v_gene: TRBV18
abundance: once
j_gene: TRBJ1-2

CDR3nt: TGTGCCAGCAGCGTAGTTGGGACGGTCAATCAGCCCCAGCATTTT
CDR3aa: CASSVVGTVNQPQHF
d_gene: -
v_gene: TRBV9
abundance: -
j_gene: TRBJ1-5

CDR3nt: TGTGCCAGCACGATCCGGGTGAACACTGAAGCTTTCTTT
CDR3aa: CASTIRVNTEAFF
d_gene: -
v_gene: TRBV6-1
abundance: few
j_gene: TRBJ1-1

CDR3nt: TGTGCCAGCAGCCTGGGACCAGCTAACTATGGCTACACCTTC
CDR3aa: CASSLGPANYGYTF
d_gene: -
v_gene: TRBV2
abundance: -
j_gene: TRBJ1-2

CDR3nt: TGTGCCAGTAGTCCATCCCGGGGCGGCACAAACACTGAAGCTTTCTTT
CDR3aa: CASSPSRGGTNTEAFF
d_gene: -
v_gene: TRBV19
abundance: -
j_gene: TRBJ1-1

CDR3nt: TGTGCCAGCAGAGCCGGGACAGGGTCGGGAGAGCAGTACTTC
CDR3aa: CASRAGTGSGEQYF
d_gene: TRBD1
v_gene: TRBV6-1
abundance: -
j_gene: TRBJ2-7

CDR3nt: TGTGCCAGTAGTATCGGATTCGATGGTGAAAAACTGTTTTTT
CDR3aa: CASSIGFDGEKLFF
d_gene: -
v_gene: TRBV19
abundance: few
j_gene: TRBJ1-4

CDR3nt: TGTGCCAGCAGCGCAGGACAGCAAATAACCTACGAGCAGTACTTC
CDR3aa: CASSAGQQITYEQYF
d_gene: -
v_gene: TRBV9
abundance: -
j_gene: TRBJ2-7

CDR3nt: TGTGCCAGCAGCTTAGTCGGAGGTGAGACCCAGTACTTC
CDR3aa: CASSLVGGETQYF
d_gene: -
v_gene: TRBV7-9
abundance: -
j_gene: TRBJ2-5

CDR3nt: TGTGCTACCTCCAGGGACAGCGGGGGGAATGAGCAGTTCTTC
CDR3aa: CATSRDSGGNEQFF
d_gene: TRBD2
v_gene: TRBV2
abundance: -
j_gene: TRBJ2-1

CDR3nt: TGTGCCATCAGTCCCGTTTTCTCAGATACGCAGTATTTT
CDR3aa: CAISPVFSDTQYF
d_gene: -
v_gene: TRBV10-3
abundance: -
j_gene: TRBJ2-3

CDR3nt: TGTGCCTCCACTAGCGCTAGCACAGATACGCAGTATTTT
CDR3aa: CASTSASTDTQYF
d_gene: TRBD2
v_gene: TRBV30
abundance: -
j_gene: TRBJ2-3

CDR3nt: TGTGCCAGCAGCTGGGGGACAGGGAGGGCCAAAAACATTCAGTACTTC
CDR3aa: CASSWGTGRAKNIQYF
d_gene: TRBD1
v_gene: TRBV5-6
abundance: -
j_gene: TRBJ2-4

CDR3nt: TGTGCCAGCTCACAAAGACAGGGAGGTCAGCCCCAGCATTTT
CDR3aa: CASSQRQGGQPQHF
d_gene: TRBD1
v_gene: TRBV18
abundance: -
j_gene: TRBJ1-5

CDR3nt: TGTGCCAGTAGGACGGGGATTTCGAAAGGTACGCCCCAGCATTTT
CDR3aa: CASRTGISKGTPQHF
d_gene: -
v_gene: TRBV19
abundance: once
j_gene: TRBJ1-5

CDR3nt: TGTGCCACAAGCCCCGGACTAGCGGGGGCCCCAAGACTGTTTTTT
CDR3aa: CATSPGLAGAPRLFF
d_gene: TRBD2
v_gene: TRBV19
abundance: -
j_gene: TRBJ2-2

CDR3nt: TGTGCCAGCAGTCCCGATGCGAACGAGGGCTCCTACGAGCAGTACTTC
CDR3aa: CASSPDANEGSYEQYF
d_gene: -
v_gene: TRBV6-6
abundance: -
j_gene: TRBJ2-7

CDR3nt: TGTGCCAGCAGCCGAGGTTCAACTAGAGCCAATGAGCAGTTCTTC
CDR3aa: CASSRGSTRANEQFF
d_gene: -
v_gene: TRBV7-3
abundance: -
j_gene: TRBJ2-1

CDR3nt: TGCGCCAGCAGTGAGGAGTCTAGCGGGGGCTGGCAGTACTTC
CDR3aa: CASSEESSGGWQYF
d_gene: TRBD2
v_gene: TRBV10-2
abundance: -
j_gene: TRBJ2-7

CDR3nt: TGTGCCAGCAGCTTAGGAAGCTCTAATTCACCCCTCCACTTT
CDR3aa: CASSLGSSNSPLHF
d_gene: -
v_gene: TRBV11-2
abundance: once
j_gene: TRBJ1-6

CDR3nt: TGTGCCAGTAGCTTCGACCCCTTCTCTGGAAACACCATATATTTT
CDR3aa: CASSFDPFSGNTIYF
d_gene: -
v_gene: TRBV19
abundance: -
j_gene: TRBJ1-3

CDR3nt: TGTGCCAGTAGTAGGGACCGGGACAGAAGCTACGAGCAGTACTTC
CDR3aa: CASSRDRDRSYEQYF
d_gene: TRBD1
v_gene: TRBV19
abundance: -
j_gene: TRBJ2-7

CDR3nt: TGTGCCAGCAGCGGACAAGCGGGGGGACCTCCGGATACGCAGTATTTT
CDR3aa: CASSGQAGGPPDTQYF
d_gene: TRBD2
v_gene: TRBV9
abundance: -
j_gene: TRBJ2-3

CDR3nt: TGTGCCAGCAGCGACGGGACAGGGGAGGTACCCATATATTTT
CDR3aa: CASSDGTGEVPIYF
d_gene: TRBD1
v_gene: TRBV9
abundance: -
j_gene: TRBJ1-3

CDR3nt: TGTGCCAGCAGCTCCAGACAGCCTAATAATTCACCCCTCCACTTT
CDR3aa: CASSSRQPNNSPLHF
d_gene: -
v_gene: TRBV7-2
abundance: -
j_gene: TRBJ1-6

CDR3nt: TGTGCCAGCAGTTTCCGGGACACGGCTTACAATGAGCAGTTCTTC
CDR3aa: CASSFRDTAYNEQFF
d_gene: -
v_gene: TRBV6-5
abundance: -
j_gene: TRBJ2-1